Here is one T cell receptor beta chain with its context. The antigen is unknown. This CDR3 region has 15 residues. Germline CDR1 reads SGHTA; CDR2 reads FQGTGA. V trimming: 5 bases; J trimming: 0 bases; junction bases outside the gene matches: 7. These data originate in a study of cytomegalovirus exposure and HLA in healthy donors. Whole-study findings and limits: TCR beta V- and J-gene trimming was later associated with a missense DCLRE1C variant.

Primers for the PCR totalled 60 Vbeta and 13 Jbeta. Here immunoSEQ multiplex PCR was the method, and the copy in TCRdb shows in-frame clones only, minus some. This sample has 96,000 or so clones, with approximately 75% found just once. The sample comprised PBMCs. This chain links TRBV7-3 with TRBJ2-7, with TRBD2 identical over 7 bases. The receptor's source is a female donor in good health and CMV-seropositive. The CDR3 loop is CASSQRPGGSYEQYF. The CDR3 DNA reads TGTGCCAGCAGCCAAAGGCCGGGGGGCTCCTACGAGCAGTACTTC.